Listed here is a single TCR beta chain. These data originate in a study of blood T cell repertoires in COVID-19. Study information: The origin of the acute and convalescent COVID-19 samples was the United States, Italy and Spain. In each case, the material was cDNA or gDNA derived from T cells, B-cell-depleted T cells, or PBMCs.

How the authors handled the data: Cell counts per sample came from amplifying reference gene primers. Sequencing used immunoSEQ multiplex PCR; TCRdb keeps in-frame clones, though not all of them. V, J and clone size derive from that table, while D and trimming were established from the DNA sequence. The data hold about 59,000 clones, with 75% to 95% observed a single time. The sequence came from a man older than 75 with acute or convalescent COVID-19. The sample comprised peripheral blood.

The CDR3 DNA reads as TGTGCCAGCAGTACTCGTAGTTCACCCCTCCACTTT. It specifies CASSTRSSPLHF. The rearrangement links TRBV2 to TRBJ1-6, with no clear D. The CDR3 is made up of 12 amino acids. The V gene's germline CDR1 is SNHLY and CDR2 FYNNEI. Trimming stripped 5 bases from V and 9 bases from J, with 8 bases between.